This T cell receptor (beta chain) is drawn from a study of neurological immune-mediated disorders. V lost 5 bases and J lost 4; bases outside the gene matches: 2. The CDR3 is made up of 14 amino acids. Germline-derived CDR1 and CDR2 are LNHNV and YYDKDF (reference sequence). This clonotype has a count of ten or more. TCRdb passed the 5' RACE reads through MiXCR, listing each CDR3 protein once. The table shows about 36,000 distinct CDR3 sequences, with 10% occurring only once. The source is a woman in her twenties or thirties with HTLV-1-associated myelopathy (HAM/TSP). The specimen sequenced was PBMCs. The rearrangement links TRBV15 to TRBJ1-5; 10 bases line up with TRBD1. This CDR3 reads CATSPDRGNQPQHF. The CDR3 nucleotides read TGTGCCACCAGCCCGGACAGGGGGAATCAGCCCCAGCATTTT.